This passage covers 9 T cell receptor beta chains from one sample sequenced in a study of TIL therapy for anti-PD-1-resistant metastatic lung cancer. This was the immunoSEQ v3 assay. Profiling relied on immunoSEQ multiplex PCR, and the TCRdb table lists in-frame clones only, not all of them. The sample consists of fewer than 20,000 clones, roughly 72% of them appearing once. Time point indicated: pre-treatment sample, taken before nivolumab and TIL therapy. The input for sequencing was blood, taken at baseline. Receptors originate from a person aged 25 to 80 with non-small cell lung cancer.

The chain recombines TRBV27 with TRBJ1-1, with TRBD1 as a possible D gene (6 bases). The CDR3 covers 15 residues. From germline, CDR1 is MNHEY and CDR2 SMNVEV (reference sequence). Trimming took off 5 bases at V and 0 bases at J, with 13 bases between the two ends. The CDR3 DNA reads TGTGCCAGCAGTCTGAGACAGGAGATGAACACTGAAGCTTTCTTT. Its translation is CASSLRQEMNTEAFF.

The chain has TRBV27 and TRBJ1-1, with 9 bases that match TRBD1. V was clipped by 5 bases and J by 4 bases; unmatched bases: 5. Germline V lookup: CDR1 MNHEY, CDR2 SMNVEV (reference sequence). The CDR3 length is 14 residues. The CDR3 here is CASSATGGVTEAFF. CDR3 coding DNA: TGTGCCAGCAGTGCCACAGGGGGCGTCACTGAAGCTTTCTTT.

The CDR3 is CASSQDYAQYTGELFF. CDR3 in DNA: TGCGCCAGCAGCCAAGATTACGCACAGTACACCGGGGAGCTGTTTTTT. V is TRBV4-1 and J is TRBJ2-2; the D is unclear. Germline CDR1 reads MGHRA; CDR2 reads YSYEKL. This CDR3 comprises 16 residues. Trimming took 0 bases from V and 3 from J, leaving 11 bases between them.

The genes are TRBV5-5 and TRBJ1-4; TRBD1 matches at 9 bases. CDR1 SGHKS and CDR2 YYEKEE come from the germline V gene (reference sequence). This CDR3 region has 15 residues. Trimming removed 4 bases from V and 6 bases from J; junction bases left unmatched: 7. Written as DNA, the CDR3 is TGTGCCAGCAGCCGCCCGGGACAGGGATATGAAAAACTGTTTTTT. Translating it yields CASSRPGQGYEKLFF.

The V gene is TRBV6-1, the J gene TRBJ2-2; D is possibly TRBD1 (6 bases). Germline V CDR1 and CDR2: MNHNS, SASEGT. V was cut by 4 bases and J by 3 bases, with 15 bases left in between. The CDR3 is made up of 16 amino acids. DNA of the CDR3: TGTGCCAGCAGTGTCCTTTTGGGGGCGGACACCGGGGAGCTGTTTTTT. Amino acids: CASSVLLGADTGELFF.

The rearrangement joins TRBV10-2 to TRBJ1-1; tentative D call: TRBD1 (5 bases). The CDR3 covers 13 residues. V lost 6 bases and J 3 bases, leaving 11 bases between the germline ends. The V gene's germline CDR1 is WSHSY and CDR2 SAAADI. The CDR3 region is CASSAQGYTEAFF. In nucleotides, the CDR3 is TGCGCCAGCAGCGCCCAGGGATACACTGAAGCTTTCTTT.

The chain links TRBV5-4 to TRBJ1-2, with 9 bases matching TRBD1. This CDR3 spans 16 amino acids. Germline CDR1 SGHNT, CDR2 YYREEE (reference sequence). V shed 4 bases and J 4 bases; nucleotides not matched to a gene: 11. The CDR3 DNA reads TGTGCCAGCAGCCCTGGCGGGACAGGGAGTTTCTATGGCTACACCTTC. It translates to CASSPGGTGSFYGYTF.

V gene TRBV27 combines with J gene TRBJ2-5; D remains unclear. Germline CDR1 and CDR2: MNHEY and SMNVEV (reference sequence). The V and J ends lost 7 bases and 4 bases respectively, with 4 bases between them. This CDR3 region has 10 residues. CDR3 nucleotide sequence: TGTGCCAGCAAACGAGAGACCCAGTACTTC. Its translation is CASKRETQYF.

CDR3 sequence reads: CASSFTNRGHGYTF. DNA of the CDR3: TGTGCCAGCAGCTTTACTAACAGGGGCCATGGCTACACCTTC. The V gene is TRBV7-9, the J gene TRBJ1-2; 7 bases agree with TRBD1. There are 14 residues in the CDR3. From germline, CDR1 is SEHNR and CDR2 FQNEAQ (reference sequence). V trimming: 3 bases; J trimming: 6 bases; junction bases outside the gene matches: 7.